This T cell receptor (beta chain) was identified during a study of blood T cell repertoires in COVID-19. Study at large: Material from acute and convalescent COVID-19 was sourced from the United States, Italy and Spain.

CDR3 length equals 15 residues. The V and J ends lost 0 bases and 6 bases respectively, with 14 bases between them. The germline V gene has CDR1 LNHNV and CDR2 YYDKDF (reference sequence). Authors' data handling: Estimated nucleated cell counts came from reference gene primer amplification. Here immunoSEQ multiplex PCR was the method, and the copy in TCRdb shows in-frame clones only, minus some. That table supplies the V and J calls and clone size; D and trimming were determined from the DNA. The sample gives over 100,000 clones, 70% to 85% of which show up once; approximately 3.5% is in the top ten.

This clonotype was obtained from an elderly woman with active or convalescent COVID-19. The chain employs TRBV15 and TRBJ1-1; D is perhaps TRBD1 (5 bases). The specimen sequenced was peripheral blood. DNA for the CDR3: TGTGCCACCAGCAGAGATCCAGGGTTCGGCCCTGAAGCTTTCTTT. It codes for CATSRDPGFGPEAFF.